This entry lists 26 T cell receptor beta chains sequenced from one sample in a study of radiotherapy plus CTLA-4 blockade in lung cancer (dated by TCRdb to the late 2010s). Libraries were constructed by the immunoSEQ multiplex PCR assay. The immuneACCESS repertoire file appears here via TCRdb, limited to in-frame rearrangements. These files lack a portion of the clones; in checked studies, under half of the deficit traces to unresolved V genes, and the cause of the others is not known. The sample data list 80,000 to 100,000 clones, and 80% to 90% of these were observed just once. The leading ten clones occupy approximately 5% of the sample. The source material was peripheral blood, sampled from a patient treated with radiotherapy plus ipilimumab. These receptors were collected from a human donor with non-small cell lung cancer that progressed on radiotherapy plus ipilimumab.

This chain joins TRBV2 and TRBJ1-4; 10 bases fit TRBD1. The CDR3 covers 13 residues. From germline, CDR1 is SNHLY and CDR2 FYNNEI. V trimming: 7 bases; J trimming: 7 bases; junction bases outside the gene matches: 3. The CDR3 DNA follows: TGTGCCAGCACGGGACAGGGGTTTGAAAAACTGTTTTTT. Amino acid sequence: CASTGQGFEKLFF.

CDR3 residues: CATSRETGGFRDTQYF. As DNA, the CDR3 is TGTGCCACCAGCAGAGAGACCGGAGGGTTCCGGGATACGCAGTATTTT. This chain connects TRBV15 to TRBJ2-3, with D possibly being TRBD2 (6 bases). The germline V gene encodes CDR1 LNHNV and CDR2 YYDKDF (reference sequence). This CDR3 spans 16 amino acids. The germline V and J ends were trimmed by 0 bases and 6 bases, with 16 bases remaining between them.

The CDR3 reads CASSTFLGQTSTDTQYF. The CDR3 nucleotides read TGCGCCAGCAGCACGTTTCTGGGACAGACTAGCACAGATACGCAGTATTTT. The chain carries TRBV4-1 and TRBJ2-3; TRBD1 agrees at 7 bases. CDR1 MGHRA and CDR2 YSYEKL come from the germline V gene. CDR3 length: 17 amino acids. V lost 5 bases and J lost 0; bases outside the gene matches: 11.

V is TRBV5-1 and J is TRBJ1-2; TRBD1 is a possible D gene (5 bases). The V gene's germline CDR1 is SGHRS and CDR2 YFSETQ. This CDR3 comprises 12 residues. Trimming took 3 bases from V and 3 from J, leaving 6 bases between them. The CDR3 here is CASSWGDYGYTF. The CDR3 DNA follows: TGCGCCAGCAGCTGGGGCGACTATGGCTACACCTTC.

V usage is TRBV11-3 and J usage is TRBJ2-1; D is possibly TRBD1 or TRBD2 (7 bases each). This CDR3 has 14 amino acids. Germline CDR1 is SGHNT and CDR2 is YENEEA. V was trimmed by 5 bases and J by 8 bases, leaving 16 bases between them. CDR3 loop: CASSPGGASDEQFF. CDR3 nucleotide sequence: TGTGCCAGCAGCCCAGGGGGGGCTAGTGATGAGCAGTTCTTC.

This clone was picked up a small number of times. The V and J genes are TRBV5-1 and TRBJ1-4, with D possibly being TRBD1 (5 bases). CDR1 SGHRS and CDR2 YFSETQ come from the germline V gene. V was shortened by 6 bases and J by 7 bases, with 16 bases between the two germline ends. This CDR3 is built from 14 residues. The CDR3 here is CASKAGRESEKLFF. The CDR3 region has the DNA TGCGCCAGCAAGGCGGGCAGGGAGAGTGAAAAACTGTTTTTT.

The chain is built from TRBV5-6 and TRBJ1-4, with D perhaps matching TRBD1 (5 bases). Trimming left V 1 base short and J 12 bases short, with 13 bases between. The V gene's germline CDR1 is SGHDT and CDR2 YYEEEE. The CDR3 spans 13 residues. CDR3 coding DNA: TGTGCCAGCAGCTTGATCTCCGGGGGTGAACTGTTTTTT. Translating gives CASSLISGGELFF. Drawing the rest from reference TRBV5-6 and TRBJ1-4, the complete variable domain is DAGVTQSPTHLIKTRGQQVTLRCSPKSGHDTVSWYQQALGQGPQFIFQYYEEEERQRGNFPDRFSGHQFPNYSSELNVNALLLGDSALYLCASSLISGGELFFGSGTQLSVL.

J is TRBJ1-2 and V is TRBV6-6; 8 positions match TRBD1. Germline trimming cut 6 bases from V and 7 bases from J; bases unmatched to any gene: 7. Looked up from germline, CDR1 is MNHNY and CDR2 is SVGAGI (reference sequence). This CDR3 has 13 amino acids. CDR3: CASRTDRVGGYTF. As DNA, the CDR3 is TGTGCCAGCAGAACGGACAGGGTGGGTGGCTACACCTTC.

The chain couples TRBV11-3 to TRBJ1-6, with D uncertain. The germline V gene encodes CDR1 SGHNT and CDR2 YENEEA. V was clipped by 5 bases and J by 7 bases, with 9 bases between them. The CDR3 loop spans 13 amino acids. The CDR3 DNA reads as TGTGCCAGCAGCCCTAAGCTAAATTCACCCCTCCACTTT. This gives the protein CASSPKLNSPLHF.

The CDR3 nucleotides read TGTGCCAGCAGTTTCCGACTCCAAAATGAGCAGTTCTTC. Translating gives CASSFRLQNEQFF. The chain recombines TRBV27 with TRBJ2-1; no firm D call. V was shortened by 3 bases and J by 7 bases, with 10 bases between the two germline ends. CDR1 and CDR2 (germline): MNHEY, SMNVEV (reference sequence). The CDR3 consists of 13 residues.

V and J are TRBV11-3 and TRBJ2-7, with D maybe TRBD2 (7 bases). The CDR3 is 15 amino acids. Looked up from germline, CDR1 is SGHNT and CDR2 is YENEEA. Trimming cost V 5 bases and J 0 bases, with 14 bases left between them. The DNA for the CDR3 is TGTGCCAGCAGCCTCCGGGGGGCGGCCTCCTACGAGCAGTACTTC. This gives the protein CASSLRGAASYEQYF.

The chain links TRBV4-1 to TRBJ1-1, with 8 nucleotides matching TRBD1. With V trimmed by 4 bases and J by 1 base, 5 bases remained unmatched. Per germline, CDR1 MGHRA and CDR2 YSYEKL. The CDR3 spans 15 residues. The chain's CDR3 is CASSLYGTGNTEAFF. CDR3 coding DNA: TGCGCCAGCAGCCTTTACGGGACAGGGAACACTGAAGCTTTCTTT.

The chain is built from TRBV5-1 and TRBJ2-5, with 9 bases fitting TRBD1. Germline loops: CDR1 SGHRS, CDR2 YFSETQ. Trimming at V came to 2 bases and at J to 6 bases, leaving 5 bases not matched to a gene. The CDR3 spans 14 residues. Here the CDR3 DNA reads TGCGCCAGCAGCTTACCCGGGACAGGGAAGACCCAGTACTTC. This encodes CASSLPGTGKTQYF.

This clone has only one observation. This chain's CDR3 is CASSPSLVAGGRDEQFF. The CDR3 DNA sequence: TGTGCCAGCTCACCCTCCCTAGTTGCGGGAGGCCGGGATGAGCAGTTCTTC. This chain connects TRBV18 to TRBJ2-1; 8 bases line up with TRBD2. V shed 3 bases and J 8 bases; nucleotides not matched to a gene: 15. This CDR3 has 17 amino acids. Germline V gives CDR1 KGHSH, CDR2 LQKENI.

The chain joins TRBV6-5 to TRBJ2-7; the match to TRBD1 covers 9 bases. Germline loops: CDR1 MNHEY, CDR2 SVGAGI. This CDR3 comprises 15 residues. Unmatched junction bases numbered 8, after V lost 5 bases and J lost 3 bases. The CDR3 bases are TGTGCCAGCAGTGCATCCGGGACAGGGAGCTACGAGCAGTACTTC. Translated: CASSASGTGSYEQYF.

This chain uses TRBV6-1 with TRBJ2-4; no reliable D call. From germline, CDR1 is MNHNS and CDR2 SASEGT. V lost 2 bases to trimming and J lost 0 bases, with 8 bases between them. The CDR3 totals 15 residues. The CDR3 sequence: CASSEIRLAKNIQYF. In DNA form, the CDR3 reads TGTGCCAGCAGTGAAATTCGGTTAGCCAAAAACATTCAGTACTTC.

The rearrangement joins TRBV19 to TRBJ1-1; D unclear. CDR1 and CDR2 (germline): LNHDA, SQIVND (reference sequence). The CDR3 is made up of 12 amino acids. V dropped 7 bases and J dropped 1 base, with 7 bases sitting between them. DNA for the CDR3: TGTGCCAGTATTAAAGCGAACACTGAAGCTTTCTTT. Residues: CASIKANTEAFF.

This clone was seen just once. The CDR3 DNA sequence: TGTGCCAGCAGCCTCGGAACAGGGCCTGGAAACACCATATATTTT. Translation gives CASSLGTGPGNTIYF. This chain uses TRBV11-2 with TRBJ1-3; the D gene is possibly TRBD1 (6 bases). Germline V gene lookup returns CDR1 SGHAT and CDR2 FQNNGV. V lost 5 bases and J 2 bases, leaving 13 bases between the germline ends. This CDR3 comprises 15 residues.

The gene calls are TRBV18 and TRBJ1-1, with D tentatively TRBD1 (6 bases). The CDR3 consists of 15 residues. Trimming stripped 4 bases from V and 4 bases from J, with 16 bases between. Germline V gene lookup returns CDR1 KGHSH and CDR2 LQKENI. This chain's CDR3 is CASSHTGPRGTEAFF. CDR3 in DNA: TGTGCCAGCTCACATACAGGGCCTCGGGGCACTGAAGCTTTCTTT. The full variable domain, completed using reference TRBV18 and TRBJ1-1, is NAGVMQNPRHLVRRRGQEARLRCSPMKGHSHVYWYRQLPEEGLKFMVYLQKENIIDESGMPKERFSAEFPKEGPSILRIQQVVRGDSAAYFCASSHTGPRGTEAFFGQGTRLTVV.

This chain joins TRBV6-1 and TRBJ2-7; D might be TRBD1 or TRBD2, each matching 5 bases. There are 14 residues in the CDR3. The V and J ends lost 8 bases and 0 bases respectively, with 14 bases between them. CDR1 is MNHNS and CDR2 is SASEGT in the germline V gene. This chain's CDR3 is CASHTGTVSYEQYF. Written as DNA, the CDR3 is TGTGCCAGCCATACCGGGACGGTCTCCTACGAGCAGTACTTC.

The chain combines TRBV25-1 with TRBJ1-5; no clear D. V was trimmed by 2 bases and J by 6 bases, leaving 5 bases between them. The CDR3 contains 12 residues. CDR1 is MGHDK and CDR2 is SYGVNS in the germline V gene. CDR3 nucleotides: TGTGCCAGCAGTGAAGGTTTTCAGCCCCAGCATTTT. Its protein product is CASSEGFQPQHF. Looking up the rest from reference TRBV25-1 and TRBJ1-5 gives the full variable domain: EADIYQTPRYLVIGTGKKITLECSQTMGHDKMYWYQQDPGMELHLIHYSYGVNSTEKGDLSSESTVSRIRTEHFPLTLESARPSHTSQYLCASSEGFQPQHFGDGTRLSIL.

CDR3 loop: CASSSVGGPFSEAFF. For the CDR3, the DNA is TGTGCCAGCAGTTCAGTAGGGGGCCCTTTCTCTGAAGCTTTCTTT. This rearrangement joins TRBV27 to TRBJ1-1, with TRBD1 matching 7 bases. V was clipped by 4 bases and J by 6 bases; unmatched bases: 11. Germline loops: CDR1 MNHEY, CDR2 SMNVEV (reference sequence). The CDR3 is made up of 15 amino acids.

The CDR3 region has the DNA TGTGCCAGCAGCGTATTAAGGGACAGGGGCACTGAAGCTTTCTTT. It codes for CASSVLRDRGTEAFF. The chain is built from TRBV11-2 and TRBJ1-1, with 10 bases identical to TRBD1. The CDR3 loop spans 15 amino acids. V lost 5 bases and J lost 4; bases outside the gene matches: 7. Germline CDR1 reads SGHAT; CDR2 reads FQNNGV.

The CDR3 region has the DNA TGTGCCAGCCAGGACAGCCTCTACGAGCAGTACTTC. This sequence encodes CASQDSLYEQYF. The chain carries TRBV6-6 and TRBJ2-7; D perhaps matches TRBD1 (6 bases). The V gene's germline CDR1 is MNHNY and CDR2 SVGAGI (reference sequence). Trimming cost V 8 bases and J 3 bases, with 11 bases left between them. This CDR3 region has 12 residues.

The chain carries TRBV2 and TRBJ2-7, with TRBD2 matching 7 bases. V lost 7 bases and J lost 2; bases outside the gene matches: 5. The CDR3 sequence is 13 residues long. Germline CDR1 and CDR2: SNHLY and FYNNEI. This CDR3 is CASNRLAPYEQYF. CDR3 sequence (DNA): TGTGCCAGCAACAGACTAGCTCCCTACGAGCAGTACTTC.

The CDR3 sequence: CASKGRASGGNTEAFF. The CDR3 bases are TGCGCCAGCAAGGGAAGGGCCTCAGGGGGAAACACTGAAGCTTTCTTT. This sequence joins TRBV5-1 and TRBJ1-1; 7 nucleotides align to TRBD1. The germline V gene has CDR1 SGHRS and CDR2 YFSETQ. With 6 bases clipped from V and 2 bases from J, the junction kept 13 bases outside the gene matches. The CDR3 runs 16 residues.